This entry features one T cell receptor (beta chain) sequence. These data come from a study of molecular identifiers for immune sequencing clone quantification. TCRdb ran MiXCR on the PCR reads and lists one entry per CDR3 protein. Seen here are fewer than 350,000 distinct CDR3 sequences, about 23% observed once, and the top ten hold 0.65% to 0.75%. This receptor was identified in a human donor in good health. Some libraries in this study had Jurkat cell RNA spiked in. The sample consisted of naive CD8+ T cells from blood, with Jurkat cell RNA spiked in. Subset given: FACS-sorted CD8+CD4-CCR7+CD45RA+ naive T cells.

The CDR3 spells CASSQPGQDSRVGTEAFF. CDR3 DNA sequence: TGTGCCAGCAGCCAACCCGGACAGGATTCTAGGGTTGGTACTGAAGCTTTCTTT. This sequence joins TRBV4-2 and TRBJ1-1; 7 nucleotides align to TRBD1. Germline V gene sequence: CDR1 LGHNA, CDR2 YNFKEQ. This CDR3 has 18 residues. The V and J ends lost 2 bases and 5 bases, in that order; junction bases with no gene match: 17.